The rows below give T cell receptor beta chains drawn from one sample of a study of CD8 T cells in Susac syndrome. TCRdb recomputed calls from the immunoSEQ multiplex PCR reads with MiXCR, one row per CDR3 protein. The data hold some 300,000 distinct CDR3 sequences, with around 91% observed a single time. The material sequenced was CD8+ T cells from PBMCs. The source of these receptors is a human donor with multiple sclerosis. The CDR3 runs from the conserved cysteine through the conserved F or W. A D gene is named only where the DNA matches it firmly. Part of the rows lack a size; the others show once, few, many or a class for expanded clones.

size,D,V,length,J,CDR3,DNA
NA,NA,TRBV12-3/TRBV12-4,12,TRBJ2-1,CASTRPNNEQFF,TGTGCCAGCACCCGACCGAACAATGAGCAGTTCTTC
few,TRBD1,TRBV25-1,13,TRBJ2-7,CASSGQGLYEQYF,TGTGCCAGCAGTGGACAGGGCCTCTACGAGCAGTACTTC
NA,TRBD1,TRBV6-2/TRBV6-3,17,TRBJ1-2,CASKETGGLRFDYGYTF,TGTGCCAGCAAAGAGACAGGGGGCCTCCGGTTTGACTATGGCTACACCTTC
NA,NA,TRBV12-3/TRBV12-4,18,TRBJ2-2,CASSHPSGWGRGGGELFF,TGTGCCAGCAGCCACCCGTCCGGTTGGGGGCGCGGTGGCGGGGAGCTGTTTTTT
NA,TRBD2,TRBV9,14,TRBJ2-1,CASTMGLAGSEQFF,TGTGCCAGCACCATGGGACTAGCGGGAAGTGAGCAGTTCTTC
NA,NA,TRBV7-9,14,TRBJ2-1,CASSLGGYYNEQFF,TGTGCCAGCAGCTTAGGCGGATACTACAATGAGCAGTTCTTC
NA,TRBD2,TRBV7-2,16,TRBJ2-7,CASSPLGSGPAYEQYF,TGTGCCAGCAGCCCCCTAGGTAGCGGGCCTGCCTACGAGCAGTACTTC
NA,NA,TRBV16,14,TRBJ2-5,CASSPDSLQETQYF,TGTGCCAGCAGCCCCGACAGCCTCCAAGAGACCCAGTACTTC
NA,NA,TRBV27,15,TRBJ2-7,CASSFLPDSPHEQYF,TGTGCCAGCAGTTTCCTCCCGGACAGTCCCCACGAGCAGTACTTC
NA,NA,TRBV10-3,16,TRBJ2-3,CAISDLPPGGTDTQYF,TGTGCCATCAGTGACCTCCCCCCGGGGGGCACAGATACGCAGTATTTT
NA,TRBD2,TRBV9,15,TRBJ2-1,CASSVVGSGYNEQFF,TGTGCCAGCAGCGTAGTAGGTAGCGGGTACAATGAGCAGTTCTTC
NA,NA,TRBV5-1,14,TRBJ2-1,CASSLAGTIDEQFF,TGCGCCAGCAGCTTGGCTGGCACGATAGATGAGCAGTTCTTC
NA,TRBD2,TRBV25-1,15,TRBJ2-7,CASSVGPGLSYEQYF,TGTGCCAGCAGTGTGGGTCCGGGACTATCCTACGAGCAGTACTTC
NA,NA,TRBV4-3,14,TRBJ2-7,CASSQEGGVNEQYF,TGCGCCAGCAGCCAAGAAGGAGGGGTCAACGAGCAGTACTTC
once,NA,TRBV27,12,TRBJ1-5,CASQGGNQPQHF,TGTGCCAGCCAGGGAGGCAATCAGCCCCAGCATTTT
NA,TRBD2,TRBV29-1,13,TRBJ2-7,CSVVPSGSYEQYF,TGCAGCGTTGTTCCTAGCGGGAGCTACGAGCAGTACTTC
NA,NA,TRBV18,17,TRBJ2-3,CASSPLPGAGSTDTQYF,TGTGCCAGCTCACCACTCCCCGGGGCTGGCTCGACAGATACGCAGTATTTT
NA,TRBD2,TRBV12-3/TRBV12-4,14,TRBJ2-1,CASSFGGSYNEQFF,TGTGCCAGCAGTTTTGGCGGGAGCTACAATGAGCAGTTCTTC
once,NA,TRBV7-9,13,TRBJ2-1,CASKTFQGDEQFF,TGTGCCAGCAAGACTTTTCAGGGCGATGAGCAGTTCTTC
once,NA,TRBV27,14,TRBJ2-5,CASSFGRFRETQYF,TGTGCCAGCAGTTTTGGGCGATTCCGAGAGACCCAGTACTTC
NA,NA,TRBV19,17,TRBJ1-1,CASSMAPPTSRRTEAFF,TGTGCCAGTAGTATGGCCCCCCCGACCTCGCGGAGGACTGAAGCTTTCTTT
NA,TRBD1,TRBV4-3,18,TRBJ2-3,CASSQGAGTGWNTDTQYF,TGCGCCAGCAGCCAAGGCGCCGGGACAGGGTGGAACACAGATACGCAGTATTTT
NA,NA,TRBV7-6,14,TRBJ2-2,CASSLDPTGGELFF,TGTGCCAGCAGCTTAGATCCGACTGGCGGGGAGCTGTTTTTT
NA,NA,TRBV5-1,15,TRBJ2-2,CASSAIGSGYGELFF,TGCGCCAGCAGCGCAATCGGGAGCGGCTACGGGGAGCTGTTTTTT
once,TRBD2,TRBV6-2/TRBV6-3,18,TRBJ2-3,CASSHPSGSGGVPDTQYF,TGTGCCAGCAGTCACCCGTCGGGGAGCGGGGGAGTCCCAGATACGCAGTATTTT
NA,TRBD2,TRBV4-3,16,TRBJ2-7,CASSQDGLAGLGEQYF,TGCGCCAGCAGCCAGGATGGACTAGCGGGTCTGGGCGAGCAGTACTTC
NA,NA,TRBV9,13,TRBJ2-1,CASGDSDYNEQFF,TGTGCCAGCGGGGATAGCGACTACAATGAGCAGTTCTTC
few,TRBD2,TRBV28,15,TRBJ2-7,CASSFRGGLAYEQYF,TGTGCCAGCAGTTTTCGGGGTGGACTAGCCTACGAGCAGTACTTC
NA,TRBD2,TRBV30,13,TRBJ2-5,CAWTGLAEETQYF,TGTGCCTGGACCGGACTAGCGGAAGAGACCCAGTACTTC
few,TRBD2,TRBV11-3,15,TRBJ2-1,CASSSRGGSLNEQFF,TGTGCCAGCAGCTCTCGGGGCGGGAGTCTCAATGAGCAGTTCTTC
once,NA,TRBV4-1,15,TRBJ2-7,CASSPGAGTPYEQYF,TGCGCCAGCAGCCCGGGGGCGGGGACTCCCTACGAGCAGTACTTC
once,TRBD1,TRBV7-2,13,TRBJ1-1,CASRLGRDRGAFF,TGTGCCAGCAGACTTGGGCGGGACAGGGGAGCTTTCTTT
NA,TRBD2,TRBV27,14,TRBJ2-7,CASSYRGGSYEQYF,TGTGCCAGCAGTTATCGGGGGGGGTCCTACGAGCAGTACTTC
NA,NA,TRBV28,16,TRBJ2-7,CASSYLNAYPGTEQYF,TGTGCCAGCAGTTACCTAAATGCTTACCCAGGGACCGAGCAGTACTTC
NA,NA,TRBV27,16,TRBJ2-7,CASSLVGGQRAYEQYF,TGTGCCAGCAGCCTGGTGGGGGGACAAAGAGCCTACGAGCAGTACTTC
once,NA,TRBV7-3,15,TRBJ2-6,CASSLSVPGANVLTF,TGTGCCAGCAGCTTAAGCGTGCCCGGGGCCAACGTCCTGACTTTC
NA,TRBD2,TRBV27,18,TRBJ2-7,CASSPRTSGRGLSYEQYF,TGTGCCAGCAGTCCGCGGACTAGCGGGAGAGGTCTCTCCTACGAGCAGTACTTC
NA,NA,TRBV9,13,TRBJ2-7,CAILGKDSGEQYF,TGTGCCATCCTCGGAAAGGACTCGGGCGAGCAGTACTTC
once,TRBD1,TRBV29-1,13,TRBJ2-7,CSVEDSTGVEQYF,TGCAGCGTTGAAGACTCAACAGGGGTCGAGCAGTACTTC
few,NA,TRBV4-3,18,TRBJ1-2,CASSQYWGSPSSLYGYTF,TGCGCCAGCAGCCAATATTGGGGCAGCCCTTCTTCCCTCTATGGCTACACCTTC
once,NA,TRBV6-5,15,TRBJ1-1,CASSSPEEGRTEAFF,TGTGCCAGCAGTTCCCCGGAGGAGGGGCGCACTGAAGCTTTCTTT
NA,TRBD2,TRBV15,15,TRBJ2-1,CATGAGTTRYNEQFF,TGTGCCACCGGTGCCGGGACTACCAGATACAATGAGCAGTTCTTC
NA,TRBD1,TRBV19,18,TRBJ1-1,CASSMGQIRRGMNTEAFF,TGTGCCAGTAGTATGGGACAGATCCGAAGGGGAATGAACACTGAAGCTTTCTTT
NA,NA,TRBV19,13,TRBJ2-1,CASSTQGYNEQFF,TGTGCCAGTAGTACCCAGGGCTACAATGAGCAGTTCTTC
once,NA,TRBV28,14,TRBJ1-1,CASSYRGGRTEAFF,TGTGCCAGCAGCTACCGTGGGGGGCGGACTGAAGCTTTCTTT
once,NA,TRBV12-3/TRBV12-4,14,TRBJ2-3,CASSPRGYTDTQYF,TGTGCCAGCAGTCCGAGGGGGTACACAGATACGCAGTATTTT
NA,NA,TRBV6-5,12,TRBJ1-1,CASSPQGSEAFF,TGTGCCAGCAGTCCTCAGGGTTCCGAAGCTTTCTTT
NA,TRBD2,TRBV15,17,TRBJ2-5,CATSPRLAGEQAETQYF,TGTGCCACCAGCCCTCGCCTAGCGGGAGAACAGGCAGAGACCCAGTACTTC
NA,TRBD1,TRBV12-3/TRBV12-4,15,TRBJ1-2,CASSFSVSGGYGYTF,TGTGCCAGCAGTTTCTCAGTTTCAGGGGGCTATGGCTACACCTTC
NA,NA,TRBV20-1,12,TRBJ2-2,CSARHATGELFF,TGCAGTGCTAGACACGCTACCGGGGAGCTGTTTTTT
NA,TRBD1,TRBV7-8,16,TRBJ2-7,CASSLKGQDLPYEQYF,TGTGCCAGCAGCTTAAAGGGACAGGATTTGCCCTACGAGCAGTACTTC
once,TRBD1,TRBV19,13,TRBJ2-5,CASRGTGEETQYF,TGTGCCAGTAGAGGGACAGGAGAAGAGACCCAGTACTTC
NA,TRBD1,TRBV27,13,TRBJ1-1,CASQEGGLTEAFF,TGTGCCAGCCAAGAAGGGGGCCTCACTGAAGCTTTCTTT
NA,TRBD1,TRBV18,16,TRBJ1-1,CASSRPGTGMGSEAFF,TGTGCCAGCTCACGTCCCGGGACAGGGATGGGTTCTGAAGCTTTCTTT
NA,TRBD2,TRBV29-1,16,TRBJ2-3,CSAQRGLAGAIDTQYF,TGCAGCGCCCAAAGGGGACTAGCGGGGGCGATTGATACGCAGTATTTT
NA,NA,TRBV7-2,16,TRBJ1-4,CASSPGGWDTNEKLFF,TGTGCCAGCAGCCCGGGGGGTTGGGATACTAATGAAAAACTGTTTTTT
NA,TRBD1,TRBV7-2,16,TRBJ2-1,CASSSLDRAFYNEQFF,TGTGCCAGCAGCTCCCTGGACAGGGCATTCTACAATGAGCAGTTCTTC
NA,TRBD2,TRBV28,15,TRBJ2-3,CASSVLAGSTDTQYF,TGTGCCAGCAGTGTACTAGCGGGGAGCACAGATACGCAGTATTTT
NA,NA,TRBV29-1,15,TRBJ1-1,CSVEDPTGTNTEAFF,TGCAGCGTTGAAGATCCTACCGGGACCAACACTGAAGCTTTCTTT
NA,TRBD1,TRBV12-3/TRBV12-4,14,TRBJ2-4,CASRSGQGGDIQYF,TGTGCCAGCAGGTCGGGACAGGGAGGCGACATTCAGTACTTC